The T cell receptor (beta chain) described here comes from a study of identical twins. The study, taken as a whole, reports: Modeled out-of-frame TCR alpha sharing in monozygotic twins fell below observed levels.

This CDR3 region has 15 residues. Per the germline V gene, CDR1 is SNHLY and CDR2 is FYNNEI. A note on this clonotype: What it binds is unknown.

One entry per CDR3 protein, called by TCRdb with MiXCR from the 5' RACE reads. The data contain roughly 1.6 million distinct CDR3 sequences, about 30% of them singletons. V gene TRBV2 combines with J gene TRBJ2-1; 11 nucleotides align to TRBD2. The J call could be wrong; TRBJ2-7 is a better fit for the DNA end. The sequencing sample was made of cord blood. This clonotype originated in a newborn girl in good health. Here the CDR3 DNA reads TGTGCCAGCAGTCGCCTAGCGGGAGGAAACAATGAGCAGTACTTC. As protein: CASSRLAGGNNEQYF.